The 27 T cell receptor beta chains below were found in one sample sequenced in a study of blood T cell repertoires in COVID-19 (dated by TCRdb to the early 2020s). Libraries were prepared through the immunoSEQ multiplex PCR assay. This is the immuneACCESS table as TCRdb keeps it, with only in-frame sequences that have V and J called. A part of the clones is gone; compared with another copy, unresolved V genes explain less than half, and the rest is unexplained. The sample table contains fewer than 450,000 clones; only one count was recorded for around nine tenths of them. The leading ten clones occupy around 3.5% of the sample. Sequencing was carried out using peripheral blood. Receptors were obtained from a woman aged 18-35 years who had recovered from COVID-19.

CDR3 bases: TGTGCCAGCAGCTTGATCAGTGCTGGAAACACCATATATTTT. It translates to CASSLISAGNTIYF. V usage is TRBV5-6 and J usage is TRBJ1-3, with unresolved D. The germline V gene encodes CDR1 SGHDT and CDR2 YYEEEE. The germline V and J ends were trimmed by 1 base and 2 bases, with 7 bases remaining between them. This CDR3 contains 14 residues.

This chain joins TRBV10-3 and TRBJ1-1, with TRBD1 matching over 9 bases. Germline V CDR1 and CDR2: ENHRY, SYGVKD. This CDR3 is built from 17 residues. V was pared by 6 bases and J by 5 bases, with 16 bases of the junction left unmatched. The CDR3 region has the DNA TGTGCCATCAGGGAAATCCGGACAGGGGAGGTTCGGACTGAAGCTTTCTTT. It is translated as CAIREIRTGEVRTEAFF.

The chain is built from TRBV5-5 and TRBJ2-1; no reliable D call. Germline V gene data show CDR1 as SGHKS and CDR2 as YYEKEE (reference sequence). V lost 0 bases to trimming and J lost 4 bases, with 8 bases between them. The CDR3 is made up of 14 amino acids. In DNA, the CDR3 is TGTGCCAGCAGCTTGGACACAACATACAATGAGCAGTTCTTC. Translation gives CASSLDTTYNEQFF.

This chain uses TRBV11-3 with TRBJ2-3, with D possibly TRBD1 on 6 matching bases. The CDR3 runs to 14 residues. V lost 8 bases to trimming and J lost 2 bases, with 14 bases between them. The germline V gene has CDR1 SGHNT and CDR2 YENEEA. CDR3 DNA sequence: TGTGCCAGCGGAGCAGGGACAACCACAGATACGCAGTATTTT. Its protein is CASGAGTTTDTQYF.

The chain combines TRBV6-2 or TRBV6-3 with TRBJ2-7; 10 bases agree with TRBD1. The CDR3 covers 16 residues. Losses at the gene ends were 2 bases for V and 0 bases for J; bases not matched to a gene: 4. Germline V gene sequence: CDR1 MNHEY, CDR2 SVGEGT. CDR3 sequence: CASSYGDRGPSYEQYV. The CDR3 bases are TGTGCCAGCAGTTACGGAGACAGGGGGCCCTCCTACGAGCAGTACGTC.

This chain connects TRBV29-1 to TRBJ1-2; D is undetermined. CDR1 and CDR2 from the germline V gene are SQVTM and ANQGSEA. The CDR3 consists of 13 residues. Trimming removed 5 bases from V and 8 bases from J, with 18 bases in between. For the CDR3, the DNA is TGCAGCGTTCCTGATCCGTTCCTTGAGGGCTACACCTTC. Translating gives CSVPDPFLEGYTF.

The V and J genes are TRBV4-3 and TRBJ1-6, with TRBD1 matching over 9 bases. CDR3 length equals 17 residues. Germline loops: CDR1 LGHNA, CDR2 YSLEER. J was trimmed by 2 bases and V by 3 bases; bases with no gene match: 5. The DNA of the CDR3 is TGCGCCAGCAGCCAGGAACAGGGGGCCGCCTATAATTCACCCCTCCACTTT. Translation: CASSQEQGAAYNSPLHF.

CDR3 bases: TGTGCCAGCAGCTTAGGATCACGGGTCGAAAAACTGTTTTTT. The encoded protein is CASSLGSRVEKLFF. J is TRBJ1-4 and V is TRBV11-2; D not certain. Germline V lookup: CDR1 SGHAT, CDR2 FQNNGV. The CDR3 has 14 residues. The V and J ends lost 1 base and 8 bases respectively, with 11 bases between them.

The chain employs TRBV7-8 and TRBJ2-3, with 13 bases matching TRBD2. Germline CDR1 and CDR2: SGHVS and FQNEAQ. The CDR3 has 16 amino acids. The V and J ends lost 6 bases and 7 bases, in that order; junction bases with no gene match: 10. This CDR3 is CASREHGLAGENTQYF. For the CDR3, the DNA is TGTGCCAGCAGGGAACACGGACTAGCGGGAGAAAATACGCAGTATTTT.

This clone came up once. The DNA for the CDR3 is TGTGCCAGCAGCTTAGAACAGGGTAGCAATCAGCCCCAGCATTTT. Residues: CASSLEQGSNQPQHF. The chain links TRBV6-2 or TRBV6-3 to TRBJ1-5; possibly TRBD1 for D (6 bases). CDR1 and CDR2 (germline): MNHEY, SVGEGT. This CDR3 comprises 15 residues. With 6 bases removed from V and 0 bases from J, the gap between germline ends came to 12 bases.

The rearrangement uses TRBV21-1 and TRBJ2-1; the DNA was not compared with TRBD2, the D call given in the table. TRBV21-1 is given as a pseudogene. The CDR3 is 15 amino acids. CDR3 loop: CASIEPTSRVYEQFF. The CDR3 DNA reads TGTGCCAGCATTGAACCGACTAGCCGAGTCTATGAGCAGTTCTTC.

The DNA of the CDR3 is TGTGCCAGCAGCTTAGTCGGGGGGCAAGGCTACACCTTC. The encoded protein is CASSLVGGQGYTF. V is TRBV5-6 and J is TRBJ1-2, with a tentative D call TRBD1 (6 bases). V lost 2 bases to trimming and J lost 8 bases, with 13 bases between them. Germline loops: CDR1 SGHDT, CDR2 YYEEEE. The CDR3 sequence is 13 residues long.

V and J are TRBV5-5 and TRBJ1-2; the D gene is possibly TRBD1 (6 bases). The ends were cut back, 5 bases at V and 7 bases at J, with 15 bases in the middle. The V gene's germline CDR1 is SGHKS and CDR2 YYEKEE (reference sequence). This CDR3 is 13 amino acids long. CDR3 in DNA: TGTGCCAGCAGGTCACAAGGGGGTTCTGGCTACACCTTC. It yields the protein CASRSQGGSGYTF.

This clone has only one observation. The chain uses TRBV5-4 and TRBJ2-1; D possibly corresponds to TRBD1 (5 bases). The CDR3 totals 13 residues. The V end lost 4 bases, the J end lost 7 bases, and 12 bases lay between the germline ends. Germline CDR1 and CDR2: SGHNT and YYREEE (reference sequence). The CDR3: CASSLPGKNEQFF. CDR3 in DNA: TGTGCCAGCAGCCTCCCAGGGAAAAATGAGCAGTTCTTC.

This chain connects TRBV4-1 to TRBJ2-3, with TRBD2 matching over 13 bases. Germline V lookup: CDR1 MGHRA, CDR2 YSYEKL. The CDR3 is made up of 17 amino acids. V lost 0 bases and J lost 2; bases outside the gene matches: 2. The CDR3 nucleotides are TGCGCCAGCAGCCAAGAGGGACTAGCGGGGCTCACAGATACGCAGTATTTT. This translates into CASSQEGLAGLTDTQYF.

V is TRBV18 and J is TRBJ1-3, with D unclear. V was trimmed by 3 bases and J by 7 bases, leaving 10 bases between them. Germline V CDR1 and CDR2: KGHSH, LQKENI. The CDR3 totals 13 residues. The CDR3 spells CASSPQRANTIYF. The CDR3 DNA sequence: TGTGCCAGCTCACCCCAGAGGGCGAACACCATATATTTT.

In this sample, this clone turned up once. The rearrangement uses TRBV18 and TRBJ2-2; D not resolved. The CDR3 spans 17 residues. Trimming took off 5 bases at V and 2 bases at J, with 18 bases between the two ends. Germline V gene lookup returns CDR1 KGHSH and CDR2 LQKENI. The CDR3 bases are TGTGCCAGCTCAGGGTTGAGGCAGACTTCTAACACCGGGGAGCTGTTTTTT. It codes for CASSGLRQTSNTGELFF.

This clone came up once. The chain recombines TRBV30 with TRBJ1-6; 8 bases fit TRBD1. Germline V gene data show CDR1 as GTSNPN and CDR2 as SVGIG (reference sequence). J lost 9 bases, V lost 0 bases, and 7 bases had no gene match. The CDR3 has 15 residues. The CDR3 sequence is CAWSVQGGPISPLHF. CDR3 DNA sequence: TGTGCCTGGAGTGTACAGGGGGGCCCAATTTCACCCCTCCACTTT.

This clone was picked up one time. The identical CDR3 is also encoded by other nucleotide sequences in the sample. This chain connects TRBV10-3 to TRBJ1-5; TRBD1 agrees at 9 bases. The CDR3 contains 14 residues. Germline CDR1 reads ENHRY; CDR2 reads SYGVKD. The V gene end was trimmed by 2 bases and the J gene end by 5 bases; junction bases not matched to a gene: 1. The CDR3 nucleotides are TGTGCCATCAGTGAGAGACAGGGGGATCAGCCCCAGCATTTT. This encodes CAISERQGDQPQHF.

This clone came up once. This chain links TRBV2 with TRBJ2-3; 8 bases are a match to TRBD2. The CDR3 consists of 14 residues. CDR1 and CDR2 (germline): SNHLY, FYNNEI. Trimming took 4 bases from V and 7 from J; bases not matched to a gene: 7. CDR3 nucleotides: TGTGCCAGCAGTGCTAGCGGGCCCCCAAATACGCAGTATTTT. Translation gives CASSASGPPNTQYF.

The chain recombines TRBV15 with TRBJ2-6, with D tentatively TRBD1 (6 bases). Trimming left V 5 bases short and J 4 bases short, with 15 bases between. This CDR3 has 16 amino acids. Per the germline V gene, CDR1 is LNHNV and CDR2 is YYDKDF (reference sequence). The CDR3 DNA reads as TGTGCCACCAGCCTGAACAGGGTCCGAGGGGCCAACGTCCTGACTTTC. It yields the protein CATSLNRVRGANVLTF. The full variable domain, with the rest looked up from reference TRBV15 and TRBJ2-6, is DAMVIQNPRYQVTQFGKPVTLSCSQTLNHNVMYWYQQKSSQAPKLLFHYYDKDFNNEADTPDNFQSRRPNTSFCFLDIRSPGLGDTAMYLCATSLNRVRGANVLTFGAGSRLTVL.

V gene TRBV5-6 combines with J gene TRBJ2-7, with a tentative D call TRBD2 (6 bases). CDR1 and CDR2 from the germline V gene are SGHDT and YYEEEE. The CDR3 is 16 residues long. With 6 bases removed from V and 3 bases from J, the gap between germline ends came to 22 bases. CDR3 DNA: TGTGCCAGCACAACCCGTCGCGAAACGGGGGACTACGAGCAGTACGTC. As protein: CASTTRRETGDYEQYV.

CDR3 sequence reads: CASSLRGSNQPQHF. CDR3 sequence (DNA): TGTGCCAGCAGTCTACGGGGGAGTAATCAGCCCCAGCATTTT. The chain links TRBV6-5 to TRBJ1-5; D may be TRBD1 (5 bases). The CDR3 totals 14 residues. Germline V lookup: CDR1 MNHEY, CDR2 SVGAGI. V was pared by 5 bases and J by 4 bases, with 12 bases between.

The gene calls are TRBV18 and TRBJ2-1; 12 bases agree with TRBD2. The CDR3 extends over 16 amino acids. CDR1 KGHSH and CDR2 LQKENI come from the germline V gene. Trimming removed 6 bases from V and 4 bases from J; junction bases left unmatched: 7. Here the CDR3 DNA reads TGTGCCAGCTCCCCGAGACTAGCGGGAGAGTACAATGAGCAGTTCTTC. It specifies CASSPRLAGEYNEQFF.

The V gene is TRBV10-3, the J gene TRBJ2-1; 7 bases match TRBD1. The CDR3 is 17 residues long. The germline gives CDR1 ENHRY, CDR2 SYGVKD. Trimming cost V 0 bases and J 1 base; bases outside gene matches: 6. The CDR3 sequence is CAISESTGRGSYNEQFF. In DNA, the CDR3 is TGTGCCATCAGTGAGTCGACGGGCAGGGGGTCCTACAATGAGCAGTTCTTC.

There are a few counts of this clone. V usage is TRBV6-2 or TRBV6-3 and J usage is TRBJ1-5; a possible D gene is TRBD1 (6 bases). There are 14 residues in the CDR3. The germline gives CDR1 MNHEY, CDR2 SVGEGT. Trimming pared 2 bases from V and 5 bases from J, leaving 10 bases between. CDR3 loop: CASSYPAGDQPQHF. CDR3 DNA sequence: TGTGCCAGCAGTTACCCGGCAGGGGATCAGCCCCAGCATTTT.

This clone was observed a handful of times. This rearrangement joins TRBV6-5 to TRBJ1-3; no definite D call. CDR1 and CDR2 from the germline V gene are MNHEY and SVGAGI. The CDR3 is made up of 16 amino acids. Deletions cut 2 bases from V and 0 bases from J, with 11 bases between. The CDR3 protein is CASSYTLAHSGNTIYF. CDR3 coding DNA: TGTGCCAGCAGTTACACCTTGGCTCACTCTGGAAACACCATATATTTT.